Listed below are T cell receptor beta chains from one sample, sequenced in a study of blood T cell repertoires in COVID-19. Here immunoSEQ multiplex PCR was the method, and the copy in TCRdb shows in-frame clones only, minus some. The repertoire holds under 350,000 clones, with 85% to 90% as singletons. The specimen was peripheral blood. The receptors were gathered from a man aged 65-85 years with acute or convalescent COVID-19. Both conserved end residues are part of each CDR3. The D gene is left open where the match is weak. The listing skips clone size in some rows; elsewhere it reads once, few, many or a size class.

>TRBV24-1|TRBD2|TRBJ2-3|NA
TGTGCCACCAGTGAGTGGGCGGGACTAGGCTCAGATACGCAGTATTTT
CATSEWAGLGSDTQYF
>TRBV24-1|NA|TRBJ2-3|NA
TGTGCCACCAGTGATCATACTAGGCCAGATACGCAGTATTTT
CATSDHTRPDTQYF
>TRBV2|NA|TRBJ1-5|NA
TGTGCCAGCAGTTTTGGACAGAGCAATCAGCCCCAGCATTTT
CASSFGQSNQPQHF
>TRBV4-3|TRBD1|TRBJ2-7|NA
TGCGCCAGCAGCCAAGATCGGACAGGGGGAGTCAAGTACTTC
CASSQDRTGGVKYF
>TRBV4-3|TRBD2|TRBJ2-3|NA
TGCGCCAGCAGCCAAGGTCTGAGCGGGGGGGCTGGAGATACGCAGTATTTT
CASSQGLSGGAGDTQYF
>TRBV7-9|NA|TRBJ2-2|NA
TGTGCCAGCAGCCAAGTTGCAGGGTACGGGGAGCTGTTTTTT
CASSQVAGYGELFF
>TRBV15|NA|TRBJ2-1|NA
TGTGCCACCAGCAGAGCAGGCGGGACAGTATACAATGAGCAGTTCTTC
CATSRAGGTVYNEQFF
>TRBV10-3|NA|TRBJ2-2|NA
TGTGCCATCGGTATCGCCCCTAGAGTGGGTAGAGGCGGGGAGCTGTTTTTT
CAIGIAPRVGRGGELFF
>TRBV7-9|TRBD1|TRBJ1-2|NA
TGTGCCAGCAGCCGATCCGGGACAGCTGATACCTACACCTTC
CASSRSGTADTYTF
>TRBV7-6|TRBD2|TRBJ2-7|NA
TGTGCCAGCAGCTTAGGGTCTAGCGGGGGGCTCAGCTCCTACGAGCAGTACTTC
CASSLGSSGGLSSYEQYF
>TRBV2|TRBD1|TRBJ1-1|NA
TGTGCCAGCAGGGCAAACCGGGACAGGGGCACTGAAGCTTTCTTT
CASRANRDRGTEAFF
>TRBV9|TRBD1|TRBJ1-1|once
TGTGCCAGCAGCACCGGACAGGGGAACACTGAAGCTTTCTTT
CASSTGQGNTEAFF
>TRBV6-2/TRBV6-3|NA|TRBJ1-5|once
TGTGCCAGCAGTTTTCTTCGGGGTGGCAATCAGCCCCAGCATTTT
CASSFLRGGNQPQHF
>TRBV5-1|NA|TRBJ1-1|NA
TGCGCCAGCAGCCGAGACAGAACTGAAGCTTTCTTT
CASSRDRTEAFF
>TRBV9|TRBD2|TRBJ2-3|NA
TGTGCCAGCAGCCCCAGACTAGCGGTGGGCCCAGATACGCAGTATTTT
CASSPRLAVGPDTQYF
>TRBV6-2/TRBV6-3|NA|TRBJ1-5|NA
TGTGCCAGCAGTTATAGTAGATCGTCCCAGCATTTT
CASSYSRSSQHF
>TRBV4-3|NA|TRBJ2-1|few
TGCGCCAGCAGCCTCGGAGCCGCTCAGGGTTACAATGAGCAGTTCTTC
CASSLGAAQGYNEQFF
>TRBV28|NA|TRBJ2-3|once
TGTGCCAGCAGCACTTCTAGCACAGATACGCAGTATTTT
CASSTSSTDTQYF
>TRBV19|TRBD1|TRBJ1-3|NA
TGTGCCAGCAAGGGACAGAGCTCTGGAAACACCATATATTTT
CASKGQSSGNTIYF
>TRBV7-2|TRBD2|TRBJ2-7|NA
TGTGCCAGCAGGGGGGGACTAGCGGGGTCCTACGAGCAGTACTTC
CASRGGLAGSYEQYF
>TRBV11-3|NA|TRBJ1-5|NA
TGTGCCAGCAGCTTAAATTACGGGACAATTAATCAGCCCCAGCATTTT
CASSLNYGTINQPQHF
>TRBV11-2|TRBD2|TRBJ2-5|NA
TGTGCCAGCAGCCCCGGGGGGAGGAGAGAGACCCAGTACTTC
CASSPGGRRETQYF
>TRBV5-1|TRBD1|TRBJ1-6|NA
TGCGCCAGCAGCTTGGCGGCAGGGGGTTGGTCACCCCTCCACTTT
CASSLAAGGWSPLHF
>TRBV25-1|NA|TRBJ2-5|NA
TGTGCCAGCAGTAATACCCAGGTTGGAGAGACCCAGTACTTC
CASSNTQVGETQYF
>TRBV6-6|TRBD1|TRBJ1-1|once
TGTGCCAGCAGTCCCTGGACAGGGGGCGGCGTGAACACTGAAGCTTTCTTT
CASSPWTGGGVNTEAFF
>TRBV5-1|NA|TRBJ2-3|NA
TGCGCCAGCAGCTTGGGGGGCGCCTCAGTCGCCACAGATACGCAGTATTTT
CASSLGGASVATDTQYF
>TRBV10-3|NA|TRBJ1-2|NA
TGTGCCATCTCGACTGCACAGGGTGGTGACGGCTACACCTTC
CAISTAQGGDGYTF
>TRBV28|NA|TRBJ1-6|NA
TGTGCCAGCAATGAACAGTATAATTCACCCCTCCACTTT
CASNEQYNSPLHF
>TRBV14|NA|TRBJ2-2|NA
TGTGCCAGCAGCCAGTTCCGACATAACACCGGGGAGCTGTTTTTT
CASSQFRHNTGELFF
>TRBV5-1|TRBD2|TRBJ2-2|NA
TGCGCCAGCGGAAAACTAGCGGGGGCGGCCGGGGAGCTGTTTTTT
CASGKLAGAAGELFF
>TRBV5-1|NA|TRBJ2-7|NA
TGCGCCAGCAGCTTGGGATCTACAGGGCACGAGCAGTACTTC
CASSLGSTGHEQYF
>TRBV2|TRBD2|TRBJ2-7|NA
TGTGCCAGCAGAACCGGGACTAGCGGGCGCCGAGGGAACTACGAGCAGTACTTC
CASRTGTSGRRGNYEQYF
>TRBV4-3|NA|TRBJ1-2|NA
TGCGCCAGCAGCCAAGAGGCCCTAGAACCGCATGGCTACACCTTC
CASSQEALEPHGYTF
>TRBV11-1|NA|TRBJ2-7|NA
TGTGCCAGCAGCTCCCGGACAGATACAACGCGTGAGCAGTACTTC
CASSSRTDTTREQYF
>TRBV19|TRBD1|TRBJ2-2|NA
TGTGCCAGTAGTGAAGGACAGGCCCGCAACACCGGGGAGCTGTTTTTT
CASSEGQARNTGELFF
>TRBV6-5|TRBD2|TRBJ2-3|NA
TGTGCCAGCAGAATAGCGGGGGGTACAGATACGCAGTATTTT
CASRIAGGTDTQYF
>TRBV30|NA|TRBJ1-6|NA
TGTGCCTTGACAGGTGGCTCCTATAATTCACCCCTCCACTTT
CALTGGSYNSPLHF
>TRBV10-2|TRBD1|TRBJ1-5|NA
TGCGCCAGCAGTTTACTGGACAGGAGCTTTGAGCCCCAGCATTTT
CASSLLDRSFEPQHF
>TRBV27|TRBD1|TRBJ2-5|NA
TGTGCCAGCAGTTCCGAGCCGGGACAGAGAGAGACCCAGTACTTC
CASSSEPGQRETQYF
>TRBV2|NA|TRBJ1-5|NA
TGTGCCAGCAGTGCCGACAGAAATAGCAATCAGCCCCAGCATTTT
CASSADRNSNQPQHF
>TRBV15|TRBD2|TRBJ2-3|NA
TGTGCCACCAGCCTCTCGAGGGGTTCGGGCGGGAGGATCGGGGATACGCAGTATTTT
CATSLSRGSGGRIGDTQYF